This T cell receptor (beta chain) came from a study of cytomegalovirus exposure and HLA in healthy donors. Donors likely had unrecorded immune exposures despite being nominally healthy when sampled. This clone was counted once. Its antigen is as yet unknown. The germline CDR1 and CDR2 sequences are LNHDA and SQIVND (reference sequence). With 5 bases clipped from V and 4 bases from J, the junction kept 4 bases outside the gene matches. The CDR3 runs to 14 residues. PCR amplification relied on 60 Vbeta primers (plus 13 Jbeta primers). Libraries were prepared by immunoSEQ multiplex PCR; TCRdb keeps only in-frame clonotypes and omits some of them. The sample lists about 110,000 clones, roughly 15% occurring once. Study-wide results and caveats: It was taken for granted in presence/absence analyses that sequencing depth across donors was roughly uniform. Indistinguishable V segments, including TRBV6-2 and TRBV6-3, were excluded.

This TCR was sampled from a female donor in good health and CMV-seronegative. The chain couples TRBV19 to TRBJ1-3, with 8 bases aligning to TRBD1. Sequences were obtained from PBMCs. The CDR3 DNA reads as TGTGCCAGTAGTCCGGGGACAGGAGGAAACACCATATATTTT. It specifies CASSPGTGGNTIYF.